Listed below are T cell receptor beta chains from one sample, sequenced in a study of T cell changes during pregnancy in multiple sclerosis. The method was immunoSEQ multiplex PCR; TCRdb's version includes in-frame clones alone and lacks a portion of them. This table holds about 39,000 clones, around 84% found once. This specimen was CD4+ T cells from peripheral blood mononuclear cells, taken before pregnancy. These receptors came from a female donor with multiple sclerosis, enrolled in a pregnancy study. CDR3s include the opening cysteine and the closing phenylalanine or tryptophan. The order of the fields is clone size, D gene, J gene, CDR3 length, V gene, CDR3 protein, CDR3 DNA. A D gene is named only where the DNA matches it firmly. Clone sizes are given selectively: once, few, many, or a class where the clone is expanded.

abundance: few
d_gene: NA
j_gene: TRBJ2-1
len: 19
v_gene: TRBV4-3
CDR3aa: CASSHGWQGRRTTTNEQFF
CDR3nt: TGCGCCAGCAGCCATGGGTGGCAGGGCAGGCGGACTACTACAAATGAGCAGTTCTTC

abundance: NA
d_gene: NA
j_gene: TRBJ2-7
len: 11
v_gene: TRBV30
CDR3aa: CAWSGEYEQYF
CDR3nt: TGTGCCTGGAGTGGGGAGTACGAGCAGTACTTC

abundance: NA
d_gene: TRBD2
j_gene: TRBJ2-2
len: 15
v_gene: TRBV5-1
CDR3aa: CASSVLAGGSGELFF
CDR3nt: TGCGCCAGCAGCGTACTAGCGGGAGGTTCAGGGGAGCTGTTTTTT

abundance: NA
d_gene: TRBD1
j_gene: TRBJ1-5
len: 13
v_gene: TRBV29-1
CDR3aa: CSVRRGLNQPQHF
CDR3nt: TGCAGCGTTCGCAGGGGGCTAAATCAGCCCCAGCATTTT

abundance: few
d_gene: NA
j_gene: TRBJ2-7
len: 17
v_gene: TRBV19
CDR3aa: CASSIGWAGARSYEQYF
CDR3nt: TGTGCCAGTAGTATAGGCTGGGCAGGGGCGAGGTCCTACGAGCAGTACTTC

abundance: NA
d_gene: TRBD1
j_gene: TRBJ2-7
len: 15
v_gene: TRBV18
CDR3aa: CASSLAGTGVHEQYF
CDR3nt: TGTGCCAGCTCTCTGGCCGGGACAGGGGTCCACGAGCAGTACTTC

abundance: NA
d_gene: TRBD2
j_gene: TRBJ2-1
len: 18
v_gene: TRBV5-1
CDR3aa: CASSLTILGTSDTNEQFF
CDR3nt: TGCGCCAGCAGCTTGACAATTTTGGGGACTAGCGACACTAATGAGCAGTTCTTC

abundance: NA
d_gene: NA
j_gene: TRBJ1-1
len: 10
v_gene: TRBV30
CDR3aa: CAWRAGEAFF
CDR3nt: TGTGCCTGGAGAGCAGGGGAAGCTTTCTTT

abundance: NA
d_gene: TRBD1
j_gene: TRBJ2-7
len: 14
v_gene: TRBV6-5
CDR3aa: CASRTGQGGYEQYF
CDR3nt: TGTGCCAGCAGAACGGGACAGGGGGGCTACGAGCAGTACTTC

abundance: NA
d_gene: NA
j_gene: TRBJ2-4
len: 13
v_gene: TRBV2
CDR3aa: CASSPGEKNIQYF
CDR3nt: TGTGCCAGCAGTCCGGGAGAAAAAAACATTCAGTACTTC

abundance: NA
d_gene: NA
j_gene: TRBJ1-5
len: 16
v_gene: TRBV6-1
CDR3aa: CASSEALSEISRAQHF
CDR3nt: TGTGCCAGCAGTGAAGCGCTGTCAGAAATTAGCCGGGCCCAGCATTTT

abundance: NA
d_gene: TRBD1
j_gene: TRBJ2-2
len: 15
v_gene: TRBV30
CDR3aa: CAWKAGTGLTGELFF
CDR3nt: TGTGCCTGGAAGGCCGGGACAGGGTTAACCGGGGAGCTGTTTTTT

abundance: NA
d_gene: NA
j_gene: TRBJ2-7
len: 15
v_gene: TRBV6-7
CDR3aa: CASSGRTVSPYEQYF
CDR3nt: TGTGCCAGCAGTGGCCGGACAGTATCTCCCTACGAGCAGTACTTC

abundance: NA
d_gene: TRBD2
j_gene: TRBJ2-3
len: 16
v_gene: TRBV6-6
CDR3aa: CASRRTSGGSADTQYF
CDR3nt: TGTGCCAGCAGACGGACTAGCGGGGGGTCGGCAGATACGCAGTATTTT